The clone carrying this T cell receptor beta chain showed up many times. As yet, its antigen is unknown. Trimming stripped 2 bases from V and 1 base from J, with 17 bases between. This CDR3 is 17 amino acids long. Germline lookup yields CDR1 MDHEN and CDR2 SYDVKM. This entry comes from a study of T cell repertoires in cytomegalovirus infection. Overall study context: Indications of both CMV infection and matching HLA type were provided by public TCR beta signatures. Findings of the study overall: CMV-specific TCR beta clonotypes restricted by HLA-C dominated the ex vivo response. The study identified carriers of CMV plus the relevant HLA from cumulative public TCR beta family frequency.

TCRdb processed the reads anew with MiXCR; each CDR3 protein has one entry. The table lists about 190,000 distinct CDR3 sequences, 8% to 10% of them singletons. This chain uses TRBV28 with TRBJ1-1, with D possibly being TRBD1 (5 bases). This receptor was obtained from a human donor in good health (CMV status not recorded). Some clones in this sample may be carry-over from other donors' samples. Sequences were obtained from PBMCs. The DNA for the CDR3 is TGTGCCAGCAGTTTAATCTTAACGGGGACTGGGAACACTGAAGCTTTCTTT. Amino acids: CASSLILTGTGNTEAFF.